Each of the 8 T cell receptor beta chains below was sequenced from the same sample in a study of response to subunit inactivated influenza vaccine. TCRdb fed the RT-PCR reads into MiXCR, producing one record per CDR3 protein. This table has roughly 670,000 distinct CDR3 sequences, approximately 15% appearing once. The sequencing here drew on PBMCs from blood, taken roughly 15 days before vaccination. Every receptor here comes from a man aged 50-59 years who received an inactivated influenza vaccine.

The sample holds a few counts of this clonotype. The V call is TRBV7-2, the J call TRBJ2-7; 7 nucleotides line up with TRBD1. The CDR3 has 14 residues. The germline V gene has CDR1 SGHTA and CDR2 FQGNSA. Unmatched junction bases numbered 18, after V lost 9 bases and J lost 10 bases. This CDR3 reads CASRGQEDQGVQYF. CDR3 coding DNA: TGTGCCAGTCGAGGACAGGAGGACCAGGGGGTACAGTACTTC.

The rearrangement links TRBV5-6 to TRBJ2-2; weak D call: TRBD2 (5 bases). The CDR3 is made up of 18 amino acids. V was shortened by 1 base and J by 2 bases, with 18 bases between the two germline ends. Germline V CDR1 and CDR2: SGHDT, YYEEEE. The CDR3 loop is CASSLISHRLFNTGELFF. CDR3 nucleotide sequence: TGTGCCAGCAGCTTGATTTCTCACCGACTATTCAACACCGGGGAGCTGTTTTTT.

This clonotype was seen more than once but under ten times. This chain links TRBV9 with TRBJ2-3; D gene unclear. The CDR3 is 15 residues long. V was clipped by 0 bases and J by 0 bases, with 8 bases between them. Germline assignment: CDR1 SGDLS and CDR2 YYNGEE. This CDR3 is CASSVGTTSTDTQYF. CDR3 in DNA: TGTGCCAGCAGCGTAGGGACCACTAGCACAGATACGCAGTATTTT.

The sample holds a few counts of this clonotype. The chain carries TRBV6-1 and TRBJ1-1; D not certain. Trimming shortened V by 3 bases and J by 3 bases, and 8 bases separated the two germline ends. The CDR3 totals 13 residues. Looked up from germline, CDR1 is MNHNS and CDR2 is SASEGT. The CDR3 spells CASSDVIYTEAFF. The CDR3 DNA follows: TGTGCCAGCAGTGACGTCATCTACACTGAAGCTTTCTTT.

The V call is TRBV5-1, the J call TRBJ2-7; 10 nucleotides line up with TRBD2. V lost 0 bases, J lost 1 base, and 4 bases stayed unmatched. Germline assignment: CDR1 SGHRS and CDR2 YFSETQ. The CDR3 is 16 amino acids. CDR3 region: CASSLASGSGSYEQYF. CDR3 nucleotides: TGCGCCAGCAGCTTGGCTAGCGGGAGTGGTTCCTACGAGCAGTACTTC.

CDR3 bases: TGTGCCAGCAGCATTGCGGGGGGCCCCTTCGCGTCGTTTTTT. Its protein is CASSIAGGPFASFF. V usage is TRBV12-3 or TRBV12-4 and J usage is TRBJ2-2, with 8 bases identical to TRBD2. V was clipped by 6 bases and J by 16 bases; unmatched bases: 16. This CDR3 contains 14 residues.

In this sample, this clonotype turned up a few times. The chain carries TRBV2 and TRBJ2-1; maybe TRBD2 (6 bases). Trimming stripped 5 bases from V and 2 bases from J, with 16 bases between. This CDR3 is built from 16 residues. Germline CDR1 is SNHLY and CDR2 is FYNNEI. The CDR3 bases are TGTGCCAGCAGTATAATAGCGGAGAGGGCCTACAATGAGCAGTTCTTC. Residues: CASSIIAERAYNEQFF.

This clonotype was counted a few times. The J gene is TRBJ2-1, the V gene TRBV11-3; D gene uncertain. Germline V gene sequence: CDR1 SGHNT, CDR2 YENEEA. This CDR3 region has 16 residues. V lost 1 base, J lost 0 bases, and 10 bases lay in between. The CDR3 sequence is CASSLGFRTSYNEQFF. The CDR3 nucleotides are TGTGCCAGCAGCTTAGGCTTCAGGACCTCCTACAATGAGCAGTTCTTC.